The 4 T cell receptor beta chains listed next were all sequenced from one sample in a study of blood T cell repertoires in COVID-19. Repertoires were generated with immunoSEQ multiplex PCR, while TCRdb's copy carries only in-frame clones and drops some. The table includes 150,000 to 200,000 clones, roughly 84% detected once. Sequencing was performed on peripheral blood. The receptors originated from a person aged 70 to 85 with COVID-19, enrolled during active disease.

The J gene is TRBJ2-5, the V gene TRBV11-2, with 10 bases that match TRBD2. The V segment lost 6 bases and the J segment 5 bases; nucleotides outside the gene matches: 9. This CDR3 comprises 15 residues. The germline V gene encodes CDR1 SGHAT and CDR2 FQNNGV. CDR3 sequence reads: CASRSLAGEWETQYF. DNA of the CDR3: TGTGCCAGCAGGTCGCTAGCGGGAGAGTGGGAGACCCAGTACTTC.

The genes are TRBV30 and TRBJ1-5; 8 nucleotides align to TRBD1. Trimming at V came to 3 bases and at J to 5 bases, leaving 9 bases not matched to a gene. Per the germline V gene, CDR1 is GTSNPN and CDR2 is SVGIG (reference sequence). The CDR3 length is 15 residues. The CDR3 loop reads CAWSSYRGNDQPQHF. The CDR3 region has the DNA TGTGCCTGGAGCTCCTACAGGGGGAATGATCAGCCCCAGCATTTT.

On this clone itself: At one end the junction does not follow the germline gene, possibly because of a read error. The genes are TRBV9 and TRBJ2-2, with 9 bases identical to TRBD2. Germline loops: CDR1 SGDLS, CDR2 YYNGEE. This CDR3 has 16 amino acids. CDR3 sequence reads: CARSVGGGGAFGELFF. The DNA of the CDR3 is TGTGCCCGCAGCGTAGGGGGCGGGGGGGCCTTCGGGGAGCTGTTTTTT.

The V call is TRBV5-4, the J call TRBJ1-1; D gene uncertain. The V and J ends lost 4 bases and 5 bases respectively, with 15 bases between them. Germline V CDR1 and CDR2: SGHNT, YYREEE (reference sequence). The CDR3 loop spans 14 amino acids. CDR3 region: CASSPERRITEAFF. For the CDR3, the DNA is TGTGCCAGCAGCCCCGAACGCAGGATAACTGAAGCTTTCTTT.